This TCR beta chain emerged from a study of technical replicates of blood from a handful of donors. Sequencing was performed with immunoSEQ multiplex PCR; in TCRdb, only in-frame clones are kept and a portion is missing. The profile covers about 88,000 clones, with around 93% appearing a single time and under 0.3% taken by the ten largest. Germline assignment: CDR1 SNHLY and CDR2 FYNNEI. The CDR3 consists of 17 residues. Trimming took 3 bases from V and 1 from J, leaving 18 bases between them. This clonotype was obtained from a human donor in good health. The V gene is TRBV2, the J gene TRBJ1-2; D unclear. Input material: T cells isolated from PBMCs. This chain's CDR3 is CASSESVGSHFNYGYTF. DNA for the CDR3: TGTGCCAGCAGTGAGTCGGTGGGGAGCCACTTTAACTATGGCTACACCTTC.